Each of the 25 T cell receptor beta chains below was sequenced from the same sample in a study of blood T cell repertoires in COVID-19. Method: immunoSEQ multiplex PCR; TCRdb's copy keeps in-frame clones and lacks some. Here the sample spans 150,000 or so clones, about 80% being singletons. Material for sequencing was peripheral blood. The receptors here all came from a woman aged 60-70 years with acute or convalescent COVID-19.

The rearrangement joins TRBV6-2 or TRBV6-3 to TRBJ2-2; possible D gene TRBD1, 5 bases. V gave up 4 bases and J gave up 4 bases, with 13 bases separating them. The germline CDR1 and CDR2 sequences are MNHEY and SVGEGT. This CDR3 is built from 15 residues. In DNA, the CDR3 is TGTGCCAGCAGTTCTGGGGCCTGGGGCACCGGGGAGCTGTTTTTT. Translated: CASSSGAWGTGELFF.

The chain joins TRBV9 to TRBJ2-3; 9 nucleotides agree with TRBD2. CDR1 SGDLS and CDR2 YYNGEE come from the germline V gene. Trimming took 0 bases from V and 3 from J; bases not matched to a gene: 8. The CDR3 loop spans 17 amino acids. CDR3 nucleotides: TGTGCCAGCAGCGTAGCTTTGGCTAGCGGGACAACAGATACGCAGTATTTT. This gives the protein CASSVALASGTTDTQYF.

The chain is built from TRBV15 and TRBJ1-5, with D possibly being TRBD1 (5 bases). Germline values: CDR1 LNHNV, CDR2 YYDKDF (reference sequence). The CDR3 contains 15 residues. The V and J ends lost 5 bases and 0 bases respectively, with 11 bases between them. CDR3 DNA: TGTGCCACCAGCCCCCAGGGCCTTAGCAATCAGCCCCAGCATTTT. Its translation is CATSPQGLSNQPQHF. The full variable domain, completed using reference TRBV15 and TRBJ1-5, is DAMVIQNPRYQVTQFGKPVTLSCSQTLNHNVMYWYQQKSSQAPKLLFHYYDKDFNNEADTPDNFQSRRPNTSFCFLDIRSPGLGDTAMYLCATSPQGLSNQPQHFGDGTRLSIL.

The chain employs TRBV5-4 and TRBJ1-6, with TRBD1 identical over 8 bases. V was clipped by 4 bases and J by 8 bases; unmatched bases: 5. The germline V gene has CDR1 SGHNT and CDR2 YYREEE (reference sequence). The CDR3 contains 14 residues. CDR3 region: CASSLDRDHSPLHF. CDR3 DNA sequence: TGTGCCAGCAGCCTGGACAGGGATCATTCACCCCTCCACTTT.

The chain couples TRBV6-5 to TRBJ1-1; 7 nucleotides match TRBD1. This CDR3 has 14 amino acids. After removal of 9 bases from V and 7 bases from J, the junction contained 14 bases not matched to a gene. CDR1 is MNHEY, CDR2 SVGAGI, per germline. Here the CDR3 reads CASRQGFLKDEAFF. The CDR3 DNA follows: TGTGCCAGTAGACAGGGTTTTTTGAAGGATGAAGCTTTCTTT.

The rearrangement links TRBV7-2 to TRBJ1-3; D not certain. The CDR3 is 16 amino acids. Between the trimmed V and J ends, which lost 1 base and 0 bases, there was a span of 10 bases. Germline lookup yields CDR1 SGHTA and CDR2 FQGNSA. The CDR3: CASSLVGTNSGNTIYF. The CDR3 nucleotides are TGTGCCAGCAGCTTAGTTGGCACTAACTCTGGAAACACCATATATTTT.

The genes are TRBV25-1 and TRBJ1-2, with D possibly matching TRBD1 (6 bases). This CDR3 comprises 15 residues. The germline V gene has CDR1 MGHDK and CDR2 SYGVNS. V lost 3 bases to trimming and J lost 0 bases, with 11 bases between them. CDR3 sequence: CASSDGTPSNYGYTF. The CDR3, as DNA: TGTGCCAGCAGTGATGGGACACCGTCTAACTATGGCTACACCTTC.

V gene TRBV5-1 combines with J gene TRBJ1-2; TRBD1 agrees at 11 bases. CDR3 length: 13 amino acids. CDR1 SGHRS and CDR2 YFSETQ come from the germline V gene. V lost 7 bases, J lost 12 bases, and 11 bases stayed unmatched. The CDR3 is CASRIGQGAEDTF. CDR3 DNA: TGCGCCAGCCGGATCGGACAGGGGGCAGAGGACACCTTC.

The V call is TRBV11-2, the J call TRBJ1-1; D possibly corresponds to TRBD1 (6 bases). The CDR3 length is 14 residues. Trimming took off 4 bases at V and 4 bases at J, with 13 bases between the two ends. Germline V lookup: CDR1 SGHAT, CDR2 FQNNGV. The CDR3, as DNA: TGTGCCAGCAGCTGGAGGACAGAATTCACTGAAGCTTTCTTT. Its translation: CASSWRTEFTEAFF.

The gene calls are TRBV19 and TRBJ2-2; TRBD2 matches at 10 bases. Germline CDR1 is LNHDA and CDR2 is SQIVND (reference sequence). J lost 0 bases, V lost 3 bases, and 4 bases had no gene match. The CDR3 sequence is 17 residues long. As DNA, the CDR3 is TGTGCCAGTAGTATCCGAAGCGGGGGGGCGAACACCGGGGAGCTGTTTTTT. It translates to CASSIRSGGANTGELFF.

CDR3 nucleotide sequence: TGTGCCAGCAGTACTAGCGGGGTCAATGAGCAGTTCTTC. Translated: CASSTSGVNEQFF. The chain couples TRBV7-9 to TRBJ2-1; 10 positions agree with TRBD2. Trimming took 6 bases from V and 6 from J; bases not matched to a gene: 2. CDR1 and CDR2 (germline): SEHNR, FQNEAQ (reference sequence). This CDR3 has 13 amino acids.

V usage is TRBV5-4 and J usage is TRBJ1-4; tentatively, D is TRBD1 (6 bases). Looked up from germline, CDR1 is SGHNT and CDR2 is YYREEE (reference sequence). The CDR3 length is 16 residues. Trimming took off 4 bases at V and 5 bases at J, with 18 bases between the two ends. This chain's CDR3 is CASSLGGGVVNEKLFF. DNA of the CDR3: TGTGCCAGCAGCCTGGGGGGCGGAGTCGTAAATGAAAAACTGTTTTTT.

J is TRBJ2-3 and V is TRBV29-1; 9 bases are a match to TRBD1. The trim removed 1 base at V and 4 bases at J, leaving 3 bases unmatched. The CDR3 contains 14 residues. CDR1 is SQVTM and CDR2 is ANQGSEA in the germline V gene. The CDR3: CSVEGDRVADTQYF. In DNA, the CDR3 is TGCAGCGTTGAAGGGGACAGGGTCGCAGATACGCAGTATTTT.

The chain is built from TRBV6-5 and TRBJ1-5; 8 bases fit TRBD1. Germline loops: CDR1 MNHEY, CDR2 SVGAGI. V was clipped by 7 bases and J by 2 bases; unmatched bases: 4. CDR3 size: 14 residues. The CDR3 reads CASTPTGGNQPQHF. The CDR3 nucleotides are TGTGCCAGCACCCCGACAGGGGGCAATCAGCCCCAGCATTTT.

This chain connects TRBV5-8 to TRBJ1-5, with no clear D. This CDR3 comprises 13 residues. V was trimmed by 6 bases and J by 4 bases, leaving 11 bases between them. Germline V CDR1 and CDR2: SGHTS, YDEGEE. DNA for the CDR3: TGTGCCAGCAACAGAGAGAAAAATCAGCCCCAGCATTTT. Amino acids: CASNREKNQPQHF.

The rearrangement links TRBV18 to TRBJ1-3, with D tentatively TRBD1 (6 bases). V was shortened by 3 bases and J by 0 bases, with 12 bases between the two germline ends. Germline V lookup: CDR1 KGHSH, CDR2 LQKENI. The CDR3 is 16 residues long. The CDR3 spells CASSPLGQLSGNTIYF. CDR3 sequence (DNA): TGTGCCAGCTCACCGCTAGGACAGCTCTCTGGAAACACCATATATTTT.

The V gene is TRBV3-1 (or the pseudogene TRBV3-2), the J gene TRBJ1-5, with D possibly being TRBD1 (5 bases). This CDR3 comprises 15 residues. Trimming took 0 bases from V and 6 from J, leaving 12 bases between them. Looked up from germline, CDR1 is LGHDT and CDR2 is YNNKEL (reference sequence). CDR3 residues: CASSQDRVLGQPQHF. The CDR3 DNA is TGTGCCAGCAGCCAAGACAGGGTGTTGGGTCAGCCCCAGCATTTT.

The V and J genes are TRBV19 and TRBJ2-1, with 11 bases that match TRBD2. The CDR3 spans 15 residues. Germline CDR1 is LNHDA and CDR2 is SQIVND (reference sequence). The V segment lost 6 bases and the J segment 4 bases; nucleotides outside the gene matches: 5. This CDR3 is CASSTTSGGYNEQFF. The DNA for the CDR3 is TGTGCCAGTAGCACAACTAGCGGGGGTTACAATGAGCAGTTCTTC.

Here the CDR3 reads CASGPQGASNQPQHF. In nucleotides, the CDR3 is TGTGCCAGCGGACCTCAGGGGGCAAGCAATCAGCCCCAGCATTTT. The chain joins TRBV2 to TRBJ1-5; 8 nucleotides match TRBD1. CDR1 and CDR2 from the germline V gene are SNHLY and FYNNEI. The V segment lost 8 bases and the J segment 1 base; nucleotides outside the gene matches: 7. The CDR3 is 15 amino acids.

V is TRBV5-3 and J is TRBJ2-5; TRBD2 aligns across 11 bases. TRBV5-3 is given ORF status, its function remaining uncertain. The CDR3 runs 18 residues. After removal of 1 base from V and 4 bases from J, the junction contained 12 bases not matched to a gene. The CDR3 region is CARSLYVAGGQGSETQYF. The DNA for the CDR3 is TGTGCCAGAAGCTTGTATGTAGCGGGGGGGCAAGGGTCAGAGACCCAGTACTTC.

This rearrangement joins TRBV2 to TRBJ2-7; the D is unclear. V was trimmed by 6 bases and J by 1 base, leaving 16 bases between them. The germline V gene encodes CDR1 SNHLY and CDR2 FYNNEI. The CDR3 is made up of 15 amino acids. CDR3 bases: TGTGCCAGCAGCGGAGACGTACTATATTCCTACGAGCAGTACGTC. This translates into CASSGDVLYSYEQYV.

The chain has TRBV28 and TRBJ1-3; D is undetermined. The V gene's germline CDR1 is MDHEN and CDR2 SYDVKM. V lost 7 bases and J lost 4, with 11 bases in between. The length of the CDR3 is 13 residues. CDR3 bases: TGTGCCAGCACTCCCGCTACCGGAAACACCATATATTTT. Protein product: CASTPATGNTIYF.

The genes are TRBV6-1 and TRBJ2-1; D not certain. The germline V gene encodes CDR1 MNHNS and CDR2 SASEGT. Trimming stripped 2 bases from V and 2 bases from J, with 13 bases between. CDR3 length: 16 amino acids. CDR3 nucleotide sequence: TGTGCCAGCAGTGAAAGCGTCAATTTCCCCTACAATGAGCAGTTCTTC. As protein: CASSESVNFPYNEQFF.

The chain combines TRBV2 with TRBJ1-4; 11 bases fit TRBD1. In germline, CDR1 is SNHLY, CDR2 FYNNEI. The CDR3 runs to 16 residues. The junction had 12 bases not matched to a gene; V was cut back by 7 bases and J by 8 bases. The CDR3 spells CASNTGQGAVKEKLFF. The CDR3 DNA is TGTGCCAGCAATACCGGACAGGGGGCGGTCAAAGAAAAACTGTTTTTT.

The J gene is TRBJ1-1, the V gene TRBV18; weak D call: TRBD1 (6 bases). CDR1 and CDR2 (germline): KGHSH, LQKENI. This CDR3 spans 15 amino acids. Trimming stripped 3 bases from V and 5 bases from J, with 16 bases between. The DNA for the CDR3 is TGTGCCAGCTCACCGCCCGACAGGATAGGAACTGAAGCTTTCTTT. It translates to CASSPPDRIGTEAFF.